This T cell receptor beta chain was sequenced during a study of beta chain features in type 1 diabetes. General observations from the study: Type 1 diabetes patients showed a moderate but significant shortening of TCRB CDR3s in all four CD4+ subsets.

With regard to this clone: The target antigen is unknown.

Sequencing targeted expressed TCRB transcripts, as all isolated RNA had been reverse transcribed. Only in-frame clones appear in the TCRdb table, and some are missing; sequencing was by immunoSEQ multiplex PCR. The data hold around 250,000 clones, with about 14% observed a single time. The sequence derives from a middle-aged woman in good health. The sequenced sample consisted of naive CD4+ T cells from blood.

CDR3 nucleotides: TGTGCCAGCAGTTCCGGGACAGCGATCTACGAGCAGTACTTC. It is translated as CASSSGTAIYEQYF. This chain joins TRBV27 and TRBJ2-7, with 7 bases fitting TRBD1. Germline CDR1 MNHEY, CDR2 SMNVEV (reference sequence). V was clipped by 4 bases and J by 3 bases; unmatched bases: 6. The CDR3 totals 14 residues.